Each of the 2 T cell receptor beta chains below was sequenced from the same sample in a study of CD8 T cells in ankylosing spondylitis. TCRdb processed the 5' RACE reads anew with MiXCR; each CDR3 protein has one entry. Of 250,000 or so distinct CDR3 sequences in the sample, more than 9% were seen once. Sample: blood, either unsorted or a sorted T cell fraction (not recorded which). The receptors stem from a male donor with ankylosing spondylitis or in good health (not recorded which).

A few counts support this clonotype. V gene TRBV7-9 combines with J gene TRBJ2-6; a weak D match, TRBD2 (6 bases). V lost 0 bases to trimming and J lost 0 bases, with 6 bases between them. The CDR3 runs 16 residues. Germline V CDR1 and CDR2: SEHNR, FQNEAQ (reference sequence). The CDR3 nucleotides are TGTGCCAGCAGCTTAGCGGGGGGCTCTGGGGCCAACGTCCTGACTTTC. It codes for CASSLAGGSGANVLTF.

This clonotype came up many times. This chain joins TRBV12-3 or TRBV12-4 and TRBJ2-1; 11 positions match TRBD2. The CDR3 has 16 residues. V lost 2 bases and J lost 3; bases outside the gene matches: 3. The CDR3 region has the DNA TGTGCCAGCAGTTTACTAGCGGGAGGAAGCTACAATGAGCAGTTCTTC. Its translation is CASSLLAGGSYNEQFF.